This T cell receptor beta chain was identified during a study of cytomegalovirus exposure and HLA in healthy donors (dated by TCRdb to about 2017). As for the study more broadly: An earlier analysis of 587 of the donors reported 276 Gb of sequence data and some 110 million unique TCR beta sequences obtained from roughly 180 million T cells. An early release covering over 500 HLA-typed donors comprised roughly 300 gigabases of sequencing data and around 80 million unique TCR sequences. The genetic ancestry cluster associated with self-reported Caucasian donors included over 80% of the 398 genotyped donors. The study aimed to test whether cataloging public T cell receptors could reveal signatures of past pathogen exposure. The study used immunosequencing to profile the T cell repertoires of under 700 subjects and linked those repertoires to cytomegalovirus serostatus. Besides the first cohort of around 670 subjects, a separate validation cohort made up of 120 different subjects was used. High-throughput TCR immunosequencing, statistical association of individual TCRs with disease status, and machine learning were combined to predict cytomegalovirus infection status. In a later analysis, previously published TCR beta repertoires from 666 donors were re-analyzed and high-resolution HLA genotyping was added so that TCR occurrence patterns could be studied. The later analysis used no new phenotypic data to find candidate immune exposures, relying instead on TCR beta sequences and their occurrence across donors. An earlier analysis of around 640 of the donors used high-throughput TCR beta sequencing to judge whether each TCR beta V gene segment behaved as functional or pseudogenic. Donor age, sex, ethnicity and CMV serostatus were compiled alongside the repertoire data. A later genetic analysis took genome-wide SNP genotypes for about 65% of the 666 donors and used that subset as a discovery cohort. All discovery cohort repertoires had been generated on a single sequencing platform. HLA typing included class I and class II loci at four-digit resolution. The number of donors typed differed by locus, with 629-630 for A, B, C, DRB1 and DQB1, around 560 for DQA1, about 610 for DPA1, and approximately 470 for DPB1. Because of strong linkage in the cohort, a handful of DR-DQ haplotypes were treated as single units for association and clustering. Across around 400 genotyped donors of the cohort, an average of about 250,000 unique TCR beta nucleotide sequences per donor were sequenced, and approximately 17% of those sequences were non-productive.

Beyond this particular receptor, the publication reports: A later analysis found that most CMV-associated TCR beta chains appeared HLA-restricted, with HLA associations seemingly driven largely by CMV exposure. Broadly in line with IMGT annotations, most TCR beta V segments showed up in productive rearrangements about 87% or about 30% of the time in an earlier analysis of 450 to 750 of the donors. A later analysis associated 17,000 or so TCR beta sequences with specific HLA alleles at a false discovery rate of 0.05. Presence/absence analyses assumed roughly uniform sequencing depth across donors, an assumption that may not hold. According to a later analysis, TCR association rates differed among HLA loci, with DRB1 alleles showing the most associated TCRs and HLA-C alleles showing the fewest. The authors suggested that the approach could potentially be extended to other disease states and immunological phenotypes. HLA typing was unavailable for some donors at each locus, so association tests used only the typed subset. A cluster of highly shared sequence variants was judged likely to represent a technical artifact of the sequencing pipeline. Most TCR sequences were seen in very few donors, while some public TCRs were found in many individuals. CMV serostatus was the only immune exposure information available for the cohort. When HLA alleles, especially DR and DQ, strongly co-occurred, attributing TCR associations to individual alleles was difficult. Because counts were too low, roughly 17 rarely observed V segments, including chromosome 9 orphons, were left out of the earlier analysis of approximately 500 of the donors. Some IMGT-functional V segments, including TRBV6-2 and TRBV6-3, could not be distinguished by the 87-base-pair reads and were therefore excluded. The study gave a list of some 150 TCR beta chains associated with cytomegalovirus. According to a later genetic analysis, donors in an Asian-associated ancestry cluster had fewer N-insertions in productive TCRs than the roughly 700-donor mean. In a later analysis, several top co-occurrence clusters were reported to appear linked to parvovirus B19, influenza, CMV and Epstein-Barr virus. Three of the identified cytomegalovirus-associated TCR beta chains were confirmed in vitro to be specific for cytomegalovirus antigens. The classifier was reported to diagnose cytomegalovirus status with high specificity and sensitivity in both the original cohort and the validation cohort. Only TCR beta chains were sequenced in this cohort, and the absence of alpha or paired-chain data limited detectable features. V-gene and J-gene trimming of TCR beta chains was associated with a missense DCLRE1C variant in a later genetic analysis, and the association was replicated in an independent cohort. In a later analysis, HLA-associated TCR beta chains were found to be more clonally expanded and to have lower generation probabilities than equally common non-associated chains. A further reported finding was that TCR beta sequences accurately predicted the HLA-A and HLA-B alleles for most subjects in the first cohort. Linkage disequilibrium might explain the correlated functional status among segregating V segments, but an unknown experimental factor could not be excluded.

The cohort was made up of roughly 670 healthy bone marrow donors. Cohort members were all nominally healthy when sampled, although unrecorded immune exposures were likely present. The donor tested CMV seropositive and was one of the 289 seropositive cohort members. Each donor provided a peripheral blood sample, and peripheral blood mononuclear cells were used for TCR beta sequencing. Genomic DNA extraction from the blood cell samples was performed with the Qiagen DNeasy Blood Extraction Kit. Library preparation was by the immunoSEQ multiplex PCR assay. The multiplex PCR relied on a mix of 60 forward primers for TCR Vbeta segments and 13 reverse primers for TCR Jbeta segments. The CDR3 region of rearranged TCR beta genes was amplified from genomic DNA with a multiplex PCR assay. Amplified TCR beta libraries were sequenced as 87-base-pair reads on the Illumina HiSeq System. Per the authors' processing: Across the roughly 670 repertoires, a later analysis counted tens of millions of unique TCR beta chains, around 11 million of which were shared by at least two donors. A nearest-neighbor algorithm error-corrected the raw reads and collapsed the reads into unique sequences, merging closely related sequences to remove PCR and sequencing errors. Alignment of CDR3 sequences to IMGT reference sequences was used to assign V, D and J gene segments. For a sequence to be retained, a match of at least six nucleotides was required to both a V gene segment and a J gene segment. A rearrangement was called productive if the CDR3 had no stop codons and remained in frame with V and J, and every other rearrangement was called non-productive. CDR3 was defined according to IMGT convention as the region running from the second conserved V-encoded cysteine to the conserved J-encoded phenylalanine. The earlier analysis of a few hundred of the donors excluded sequences that lacked an unambiguous match to a single V gene segment. An earlier analysis of 550 to 650 of the donors classified V segments as functional when productive rearrangements were above 56.7% and as segregating when the standard deviation between donors was above 5%. A statistical classification framework was built to diagnose cytomegalovirus status from the catalog of TCR beta chain sequences. V and J gene assignment, in a later analysis, came from comparing TCR nucleotide sequences with IMGT/GENE-DB human TR gene sequences. The TCRdist pipeline was used in a later analysis to assign CDR3 sequences and most-parsimonious VDJ recombination scenarios. In a later analysis, each TCR beta chain was defined by its CDR3 amino acid sequence together with its V-gene family, and reads lacking a unique V-gene family were excluded. As a way to deal with suspected cross-contamination and a sequencing artifact, a later analysis dropped 592 nucleotide sequences that were highly shared and had low generation probability. A later analysis calculated a clonal expansion index for each public chain from normalized within-repertoire ranks of inferred template counts. In a later analysis, generation probabilities were computed using a VDJ recombination model fitted to out-of-frame rearrangements, and the results were checked against IGoR. A later analysis scored TCR-TCR, TCR-HLA and TCR-CMV co-occurrence with hypergeometric tests, applying a repertoire-size bias correction to TCR pairs. False discovery rates were estimated in a later analysis by permuting HLA or CMV assignments 20 times. In a later analysis, co-occurring TCRs were grouped using DBSCAN, with TCRdist sequence similarity added in when clustering inside HLA-allele-positive subsets. For co-occurrence clustering, repertoires with fewer than 30,000 or more than 120,000 public chains were excluded, along with about five repertoires with anomalous nucleotide sharing. TCRdb limited this immuneACCESS table to in-frame rearrangements with V and J called. A share of clones is missing; checked studies link under half to unresolved V genes, and the rest is unexplained. V and J calls and clone size are copied from that table; D and trimming were computed from the DNA. This sample comprises about 140,000 clones, roughly 80% of them detected only once. The ten largest clones add up to roughly 10% of the sample.

A note on this clone: Which antigen it targets is not known. No clone much larger than this one lies a single base away; base qualities are absent.

Taken from the germline V gene (reference sequence), the CDR1 and CDR2 loops are SGHNT and YYREEE. The CDR3 spans 15 residues, from the cysteine through the phenylalanine. The DNA shown is the 45-base CDR3, in frame from base 1. V loses 4 bases at its end and J loses 6 bases; junction bases beyond the gene matches: 10. The specimen sequenced was PBMCs. Recombination connected TRBV5-4 to TRBJ2-1; 7 bases in the middle match TRBD1. This receptor was taken from a man aged 18-30 years in good health and CMV-seropositive. The DNA reads TGTGCCAGCAGCCGACAGGGTCAGTCCGCCAATGAGCAGTTCTTC. The translation is CASSRQGQSANEQFF.